The clone carrying this T cell receptor beta chain came up once. Two negative PCRs, clearance, or symptom resolution characterized the recovered Cohort 3 donors. This sample was taken from a study of blood T cell repertoires in COVID-19. Overall study: Acute and convalescent COVID-19 specimens originated in the United States, Italy and Spain.

The protocol was immunoSEQ multiplex PCR, while the TCRdb copy is restricted to in-frame clones and leaves out a portion. The table has 280,000 or so clones, approximately 85% seen once. CDR1 is MNHEY and CDR2 is SVGEGT in the germline V gene. With 2 bases clipped from V and 7 bases from J, the junction kept 15 bases outside the gene matches. The CDR3 runs 17 residues. Material for sequencing was PBMCs or T cells enriched from blood (not recorded which). The receptor was derived from a man aged 25-40 years who had recovered from COVID-19. The chain recombines TRBV6-2 or TRBV6-3 with TRBJ1-2, with 8 bases matching TRBD1. The CDR3 spells CASSYPGGWLPSSGYTF. Written as DNA, the CDR3 is TGTGCCAGCAGTTACCCAGGGGGCTGGTTACCTTCCTCTGGCTACACCTTC.